Given below is one T cell receptor (beta chain) in context. The sample is drawn from a study of T-cell memory formation after mild COVID-19. Trimming left V 3 bases short and J 2 bases short, with 14 bases between. The CDR3 covers 16 residues. Germline V gene data show CDR1 as LGHNA and CDR2 as YNFKEQ. TCRdb ran MiXCR on the 5' RACE reads and lists one entry per CDR3 protein. The sample has roughly 580,000 distinct CDR3 sequences; roughly 18% are singletons. Material for sequencing was PBMCs or a T cell subset sorted from them (not recorded which). The V call is TRBV4-2, the J call TRBJ2-1; possible D gene TRBD1, 6 bases. The clonotype was recovered from an adult woman who had mild COVID-19 (a few samples of this study predate the infection). Cell type and time point are not known. In DNA form, the CDR3 reads TGTGCCAGCAGCCAGGGGGCGGACGTCCCCTACAATGAGCAGTTCTTC. Protein: CASSQGADVPYNEQFF.